This T cell receptor beta chain was sequenced during a study of blood T cells in healthy people across ages. The study's findings and limits: In older individuals, TCR beta diversity per million T cells was lower, falling roughly linearly with age.

The CDR3 contains 13 residues. Germline V gene data show CDR1 as SGHTA and CDR2 as FQGNSA. As for this clonotype: Its antigen is undetermined.

Primed by a sample-barcoded 5' primer and a J-beta primer mix, a second PCR proceeded for roughly 6 to 12 cycles. CDR3-containing paired-end reads numbering at least 2.5 million came from each sample. TCRdb used MiXCR to reprocess the 5' RACE reads, holding one entry per CDR3 protein. The sample records 450,000 to 700,000 distinct CDR3 sequences, 27% being singletons. The TCR comes from a woman in her sixties or seventies in good health. Input material: blood. The chain carries TRBV7-2 and TRBJ2-5; TRBD1 aligns across 7 bases. The DNA matches TRBJ2-1 better at its end, which makes the J call doubtful. CDR3 in DNA: TGTGCCAGCAGCTTTACAGGGGCCCTTGAGCAGTTCTTC. Translating it yields CASSFTGALEQFF.